These 14 T cell receptor beta chains came from one sample sequenced in a study of post-analysis software for immune sequencing data. The library was made from cDNA and included unique molecular identifiers. TCRdb re-called the PCR reads with MiXCR, one entry per CDR3 protein. This sample has some 890,000 distinct CDR3 sequences; 53% occur once, and the top ten carry 4.6%. Their cognate antigens are unknown. Study-level results: In patients, about 5 TRBV segments were more frequent than in controls, with TRBV5-6, TRBV5-1 and TRBV20-1 among them.

Sequencing was done on a sample of blood. Receptor source: a girl between 5 and 17 years old with multiple sclerosis.

This chain joins TRBV9 and TRBJ2-1, with 10 bases that match TRBD2. Germline V gene sequence: CDR1 SGDLS, CDR2 YYNGEE. This CDR3 has 15 amino acids. V lost 0 bases and J lost 10; bases outside the gene matches: 7. The DNA of the CDR3 is TGTGCCAGCAGCGTAGCTACTAGCGGGGTGAAGGAGCAGTTCTTC. The encoded protein is CASSVATSGVKEQFF.

The chain employs TRBV7-2 and TRBJ2-7, with unresolved D. The CDR3 length is 13 residues. CDR1 is SGHTA, CDR2 FQGNSA, per germline. V was cut by 6 bases and J by 2 bases, with 11 bases left in between. In DNA form, the CDR3 reads TGTGCCAGCAGTGACTTCATAACCTACGAGCAGTACTTC. This gives the protein CASSDFITYEQYF.

This chain links TRBV2 with TRBJ1-5, with unresolved D. Germline lookup yields CDR1 SNHLY and CDR2 FYNNEI. This CDR3 spans 14 amino acids. The germline V and J ends were trimmed by 6 bases and 6 bases, with 15 bases remaining between them. The CDR3 region has the DNA TGTGCCAGCAGAACTGGTTTCGGCTTTCAGCCCCAGCATTTT. Amino acids: CASRTGFGFQPQHF. The full variable domain, rest sourced from reference TRBV2 and TRBJ1-5, is EPEVTQTPSHQVTQMGQEVILRCVPISNHLYFYWYRQILGQKVEFLVSFYNNEISEKSEIFDDQFSVERPDGSNFTLKIRSTKLEDSAMYFCASRTGFGFQPQHFGDGTRLSIL.

The chain joins TRBV20-1 to TRBJ2-5; 7 nucleotides agree with TRBD2. Near its end, the DNA agrees better with TRBJ2-7, so the J call may be wrong. This CDR3 is 13 amino acids long. CDR1 and CDR2 (germline): DFQATT, SNEGSKA (reference sequence). The CDR3 loop is CSARSLGGSEQYF. For the CDR3, the DNA is TGCAGTGCTAGATCCCTCGGGGGGAGCGAGCAGTACTTC.

A few counts support this clonotype. V and J are TRBV3-1 and TRBJ1-2; 7 nucleotides line up with TRBD1. The CDR3 is made up of 12 amino acids. The V gene's germline CDR1 is LGHDT and CDR2 YNNKEL (reference sequence). Trimming removed 6 bases from V and 6 bases from J; junction bases left unmatched: 4. The CDR3 protein is CASRSTGNGYTF. Written as DNA, the CDR3 is TGTGCCAGCAGGTCGACAGGGAATGGCTACACCTTC.

The CDR3 protein is CASSSTGARYEQYF. Written as DNA, the CDR3 is TGTGCCAGCAGTTCGACGGGGGCGCGCTACGAGCAGTACTTC. This rearrangement joins TRBV7-8 to TRBJ2-7, with D possibly being TRBD1 or TRBD2 (6 bases each). This CDR3 spans 14 amino acids. V lost 6 bases and J 3 bases, leaving 15 bases between the germline ends. Germline assignment: CDR1 SGHVS and CDR2 FQNEAQ.

This clonotype was observed many times. The CDR3 sequence is CASSPGGARNTEAFF. The DNA of the CDR3 is TGCGCCAGCAGCCCTGGTGGGGCACGGAACACTGAAGCTTTCTTT. V gene TRBV5-1 combines with J gene TRBJ1-1, with a tentative D call TRBD1 (5 bases). The CDR3 is 15 residues long. Germline values: CDR1 SGHRS, CDR2 YFSETQ. Deletions cut 4 bases from V and 1 base from J, with 14 bases between.

This clonotype was picked up a small number of times. The rearrangement uses TRBV20-1 and TRBJ2-7, with D possibly TRBD1 on 6 matching bases. The germline V gene encodes CDR1 DFQATT and CDR2 SNEGSKA (reference sequence). Trimming removed 3 bases from V and 4 bases from J, with 13 bases in between. The CDR3 totals 13 residues. CDR3: CSASKAQGYEQYF. As DNA, the CDR3 is TGCAGTGCTAGCAAAGCTCAGGGGTACGAGCAGTACTTC.

This chain links TRBV29-1 with TRBJ1-1; 9 positions agree with TRBD1. V lost 5 bases, J lost 0 bases, and 7 bases stayed unmatched. The CDR3 spans 15 residues. Germline values: CDR1 SQVTM, CDR2 ANQGSEA. CDR3 bases: TGCAGCGTTAAGGACAGGGGCGTAATGAACACTGAAGCTTTCTTT. It encodes CSVKDRGVMNTEAFF. Complete variable domain (other parts from reference TRBV29-1 and TRBJ1-1): SAVISQKPSRDICQRGTSLTIQCQVDSQVTMMFWYRQQPGQSLTLIATANQGSEATYESGFVIDKFPISRPNLTFSTLTVSNMSPEDSSIYLCSVKDRGVMNTEAFFGQGTRLTVV.

The V and J genes are TRBV14 and TRBJ2-2; D call uncertain. Germline V CDR1 and CDR2: SGHDN, FVKESK. V was shortened by 4 bases and J by 7 bases, with 13 bases between the two germline ends. CDR3 length: 14 amino acids. The CDR3 DNA reads TGTGCCAGCAGCCCGACCGGGCTTGGCGGGGAGCTGTTTTTT. Its protein product is CASSPTGLGGELFF.

This sequence joins TRBV5-1 and TRBJ2-7, with TRBD1 identical over 7 bases. V gave up 4 bases and J gave up 0 bases; unmatched junction bases: 4. There are 14 residues in the CDR3. Germline V CDR1 and CDR2: SGHRS, YFSETQ. In nucleotides, the CDR3 is TGCGCCAGCAGCATAGGGGACAGCTCCTACGAGCAGTACTTC. It codes for CASSIGDSSYEQYF.

This clonotype was seen only once. CDR3 loop: CSARDPDGYGYTF. The DNA of the CDR3 is TGCAGTGCTAGAGACCCAGACGGCTATGGCTACACCTTC. J is TRBJ1-2 and V is TRBV20-1; D uncertain. V was shortened by 0 bases and J by 4 bases, with 9 bases between the two germline ends. CDR3 length: 13 amino acids. Germline CDR1 DFQATT, CDR2 SNEGSKA (reference sequence).

This clonotype has a handful of counts. This rearrangement joins TRBV20-1 to TRBJ1-2, with 9 bases that match TRBD1. With 3 bases clipped from V and 8 bases from J, the junction kept 16 bases outside the gene matches. CDR3 length: 16 residues. The germline gives CDR1 DFQATT, CDR2 SNEGSKA (reference sequence). The CDR3 sequence is CSARQNSGQGFGGYTF. Written as DNA, the CDR3 is TGCAGTGCTAGGCAAAATTCGGGACAGGGATTCGGCGGCTACACCTTC.

The chain recombines TRBV7-9 with TRBJ2-4, with 8 bases aligning to TRBD2. This CDR3 is 13 amino acids long. The germline gives CDR1 SEHNR, CDR2 FQNEAQ (reference sequence). With V trimmed by 1 base and J by 9 bases, 2 bases remained unmatched. DNA for the CDR3: TGTGCCAGCAGCTTAGTCAGCGGGGGCATTCAGTACTTC. This translates into CASSLVSGGIQYF.